Presented here are 18 T cell receptor beta chains from one specimen sequenced in a study of CD8 T cells in Susac syndrome. RNA in amounts of roughly 0.45 to 1 ug was reverse transcribed with random hexamers. One entry per CDR3 protein results from TCRdb running MiXCR on the immunoSEQ multiplex PCR reads. In the table there are 75,000 to 100,000 distinct CDR3 sequences, around 95% of which are singletons. The sequenced sample consisted of CD8+ T cells from PBMCs. Every receptor here comes from a human donor with Susac syndrome.

This chain connects TRBV19 to TRBJ1-1, with D unclear. V dropped 6 bases and J dropped 0 bases, with 8 bases sitting between them. The CDR3 runs to 13 residues. The germline V gene encodes CDR1 LNHDA and CDR2 SQIVND (reference sequence). CDR3 sequence: CASSTAMNTEAFF. The CDR3 DNA follows: TGTGCCAGTAGCACAGCTATGAACACTGAAGCTTTCTTT.

This clonotype occurred once. The chain has TRBV12-3 or TRBV12-4 and TRBJ2-1; TRBD2 is a possible D gene (5 bases). The CDR3 is made up of 11 amino acids. Trimming shortened V by 3 bases and J by 10 bases, and 7 bases separated the two germline ends. The CDR3 sequence is CASSLRVEQFF. The CDR3 DNA follows: TGTGCCAGCAGTTTGAGGGTAGAGCAGTTCTTC.

CDR3: CASSGHRGGEQFF. In DNA form, the CDR3 reads TGTGCCAGCAGCGGACACAGGGGGGGAGAGCAGTTCTTC. The V gene is TRBV9, the J gene TRBJ2-1; D may be TRBD1 (8 bases). CDR3 length equals 13 residues. CDR1 is SGDLS, CDR2 YYNGEE, per germline. V was clipped by 3 bases and J by 10 bases, with 14 bases between them.

This sequence joins TRBV27 and TRBJ2-5, with a weak D call TRBD1 (5 bases). Trimming left V 5 bases short and J 5 bases short, with 18 bases between. The CDR3 has 15 amino acids. From germline, CDR1 is MNHEY and CDR2 SMNVEV (reference sequence). The CDR3, as DNA: TGTGCCAGCAGTCCCCTCGTGGGGCTCGGCGAGACCCAGTACTTC. Its protein is CASSPLVGLGETQYF.

The J gene is TRBJ1-1, the V gene TRBV4-1, with 11 bases that match TRBD1. V dropped 4 bases and J dropped 3; count of bases not matched to a gene: 7. This CDR3 spans 16 amino acids. The V gene's germline CDR1 is MGHRA and CDR2 YSYEKL. Written as DNA, the CDR3 is TGCGCCAGCAGCCTACTTCCGGGACAGGGGGACACTGAAGCTTTCTTT. Translation gives CASSLLPGQGDTEAFF.

This chain uses TRBV5-5 with TRBJ2-1, with a weak D call TRBD1 (5 bases). Trimming left V 0 bases short and J 5 bases short, with 9 bases between. The CDR3 contains 14 residues. Looked up from germline, CDR1 is SGHKS and CDR2 is YYEKEE (reference sequence). The CDR3 loop is CASSLDVGHNEQFF. The CDR3, as DNA: TGTGCCAGCAGCTTGGACGTGGGGCACAATGAGCAGTTCTTC.

This clonotype is a singleton in its sample. This sequence joins TRBV20-1 and TRBJ1-2; 7 nucleotides line up with TRBD1. J was trimmed by 2 bases and V by 6 bases; bases with no gene match: 6. This CDR3 is built from 13 residues. The germline V gene encodes CDR1 DFQATT and CDR2 SNEGSKA (reference sequence). CDR3 protein: CSALDRMNYGYTF. Written as DNA, the CDR3 is TGCAGTGCATTGGACAGGATGAACTATGGCTACACCTTC.

The chain uses TRBV5-4 and TRBJ2-5, with unresolved D. Trimming shortened V by 3 bases and J by 1 base, and 7 bases separated the two germline ends. Looked up from germline, CDR1 is SGHNT and CDR2 is YYREEE (reference sequence). This CDR3 is 13 amino acids long. This chain's CDR3 is CASSSGLQETQYF. The DNA of the CDR3 is TGTGCCAGCAGCTCGGGTCTCCAAGAGACCCAGTACTTC.

The J gene is TRBJ2-1, the V gene TRBV15; TRBD2 is a possible D gene (7 bases). The CDR3 loop spans 17 amino acids. Germline CDR1 is LNHNV and CDR2 is YYDKDF (reference sequence). V was shortened by 0 bases and J by 6 bases, with 18 bases between the two germline ends. The CDR3 reads CATSRDRVAGEGNEQFF. The CDR3 coding sequence is TGTGCCACCAGCAGAGATCGGGTGGCAGGGGAGGGCAATGAGCAGTTCTTC.

The chain is built from TRBV7-9 and TRBJ2-1; D is possibly TRBD1 (5 bases). Per the germline V gene, CDR1 is SEHNR and CDR2 is FQNEAQ (reference sequence). V was clipped by 6 bases and J by 7 bases, with 10 bases between them. The CDR3 contains 12 residues. This chain's CDR3 is CASRQGVNEQFF. CDR3 DNA sequence: TGTGCCAGCAGACAAGGGGTAAATGAGCAGTTCTTC.

The chain carries TRBV29-1 and TRBJ2-7, with a tentative D call TRBD1 (5 bases). This CDR3 is 14 amino acids long. The ends were cut back, 7 bases at V and 2 bases at J, with 18 bases in the middle. Looked up from germline, CDR1 is SQVTM and CDR2 is ANQGSEA. CDR3 DNA sequence: TGCAGCGCCGGAGATTTGGGGCCCACCTACGAGCAGTACTTC. This codes for CSAGDLGPTYEQYF.

The CDR3 coding sequence is TGTGCCAGCGTCGGGACAGCCCCTGAAGCTTTCTTT. Its translation: CASVGTAPEAFF. J is TRBJ1-1 and V is TRBV6-5; 7 bases align to TRBD1. This CDR3 spans 12 amino acids. Germline V CDR1 and CDR2: MNHEY, SVGAGI. The ends lost 8 bases at V and 6 bases at J; junction bases unmatched: 6.

This chain joins TRBV5-1 and TRBJ2-1, with 8 positions matching TRBD1. Unmatched junction bases numbered 5, after V lost 0 bases and J lost 9 bases. Per germline, CDR1 SGHRS and CDR2 YFSETQ. The CDR3 spans 14 residues. CDR3 amino acids: CASSLAQGAGEQFF. CDR3 in DNA: TGCGCCAGCAGCTTGGCGCAGGGGGCGGGTGAGCAGTTCTTC.

Here the CDR3 reads CSVVLGAPGSWEKLFF. DNA for the CDR3: TGCAGCGTGGTGCTTGGGGCACCCGGATCATGGGAAAAACTGTTTTTT. The chain carries TRBV29-1 and TRBJ1-4, with D perhaps matching TRBD1 (5 bases). Germline V gene data show CDR1 as SQVTM and CDR2 as ANQGSEA. V dropped 6 bases and J dropped 8 bases, with 25 bases sitting between them. This CDR3 has 16 amino acids. The full variable domain, with the rest looked up from reference TRBV29-1 and TRBJ1-4, is SAVISQKPSRDICQRGTSLTIQCQVDSQVTMMFWYRQQPGQSLTLIATANQGSEATYESGFVIDKFPISRPNLTFSTLTVSNMSPEDSSIYLCSVVLGAPGSWEKLFFGSGTQLSVL.

The J gene is TRBJ1-1, the V gene TRBV15, with 8 bases matching TRBD1. This CDR3 spans 14 amino acids. V was clipped by 5 bases and J by 7 bases; unmatched bases: 9. In germline, CDR1 is LNHNV, CDR2 YYDKDF (reference sequence). The CDR3 nucleotides read TGTGCCACCAGCTCAGGGGGCGCGCTGAGTGAAGCTTTCTTT. Amino acids: CATSSGGALSEAFF.

The rearrangement uses TRBV12-3 or TRBV12-4 and TRBJ1-1; D remains unclear. The length of the CDR3 is 14 residues. V was cut by 3 bases and J by 6 bases, with 14 bases left in between. The DNA for the CDR3 is TGTGCCAGCAGTTTGGGGTCAAGCGGCCCTGAAGCTTTCTTT. This sequence encodes CASSLGSSGPEAFF.

This rearrangement joins TRBV11-2 to TRBJ1-2; no clear D gene. The CDR3 contains 14 residues. The germline gives CDR1 SGHAT, CDR2 FQNNGV. Trimming pared 3 bases from V and 6 bases from J, leaving 14 bases between. The CDR3 here is CASSLFPPEDGYTF. CDR3 DNA sequence: TGTGCCAGCAGCTTGTTCCCCCCCGAGGATGGCTACACCTTC.

The chain employs TRBV5-6 and TRBJ1-1, with TRBD1 as a possible D gene (6 bases). The CDR3 is 13 amino acids. The germline V gene has CDR1 SGHDT and CDR2 YYEEEE. Trimming removed 4 bases at V and 4 bases at J, with 11 bases between. The CDR3 coding sequence is TGTGCCAGCAGCGTGGGACACCTCACTGAAGCTTTCTTT. Translated: CASSVGHLTEAFF.